This T cell receptor (beta chain) was recovered during a study of blood T cell repertoires in COVID-19. Across the study: Some COVID-19 samples were acute and others convalescent; all came from the United States, Italy and Spain. PBMCs, B-cell-depleted T cells, or T cells were the source of the cDNA or gDNA that made up the material.

Germline CDR1 SGHDN, CDR2 FVKESK. This CDR3 has 16 residues. V lost 0 bases and J 1 base, leaving 10 bases between the germline ends. In the original processing: Quantification of nucleated cells was approximated via reference gene primer amplification. The data were produced by immunoSEQ multiplex PCR, yet TCRdb's version contains in-frame clones alone and is incomplete. V and J calls and clone size follow that table, whereas D and trimming were derived from the DNA. The sample shows roughly 670,000 clones, 85% to 90% of them seen only once. The rearrangement links TRBV14 to TRBJ1-5; D may be TRBD1 (5 bases). This clonotype originated in a woman younger than 30 with acute or convalescent COVID-19. Material: peripheral blood. DNA for the CDR3: TGTGCCAGCAGCCAAGAGGAGGGGAGAAGCAATCAGCCCCAGCATTTT. This encodes CASSQEEGRSNQPQHF.